A single sample is the source of the 23 T cell receptor beta chains below, sequenced in a study of T cell responses to AZD1222 COVID-19 vaccine. Method: immunoSEQ multiplex PCR; TCRdb's copy keeps in-frame clones and lacks some. The data show around 130,000 clones, about 93% seen once. The starting material was peripheral blood, obtained on day 0 of AZD1222 vaccination. These receptors came from an adult in good health.

This clone has a single count. The chain couples TRBV11-2 to TRBJ1-1; D call uncertain. The CDR3 length is 13 residues. Trimming took off 1 base at V and 4 bases at J, with 7 bases between the two ends. CDR1 and CDR2 from the germline V gene are SGHAT and FQNNGV. The CDR3 nucleotides read TGTGCCAGCAGCTTAGTGGGTGTCACTGAAGCTTTCTTT. The encoded protein is CASSLVGVTEAFF.

The rearrangement links TRBV21-1 to TRBJ2-4; TRBD2 is the table's D call, not checked against the DNA. TRBV21-1 is noted as a pseudogene. The CDR3 extends over 12 amino acids. CDR3 protein: CALLAAKNIQYF. DNA for the CDR3: TGTGCTCTCTTAGCGGCCAAAAACATTCAGTACTTC.

The V and J genes are TRBV7-2 and TRBJ2-5; 10 nucleotides align to TRBD1. The ends lost 5 bases at V and 5 bases at J; junction bases unmatched: 14. The CDR3 has 17 residues. Germline V gene lookup returns CDR1 SGHTA and CDR2 FQGNSA. This CDR3 is CASSRGPGTGARETQYF. DNA for the CDR3: TGTGCCAGCAGCCGCGGTCCCGGGACAGGGGCGCGGGAGACCCAGTACTTC.

To note about this clone: Other DNA sequences of this sample code for an identical CDR3. J is TRBJ2-5 and V is TRBV18, with D possibly TRBD1 on 5 matching bases. The CDR3 has 13 amino acids. V was clipped by 3 bases and J by 1 base, with 6 bases between them. Germline CDR1 is KGHSH and CDR2 is LQKENI. For the CDR3, the DNA is TGTGCCAGCTCACCGGGGCTCCAAGAGACCCAGTACTTC. The encoded protein is CASSPGLQETQYF.

This chain links TRBV18 with TRBJ2-7; possible D gene TRBD2, 6 bases. With 1 base removed from V and 5 bases from J, the gap between germline ends came to 15 bases. The CDR3 is made up of 15 amino acids. The germline CDR1 and CDR2 sequences are KGHSH and LQKENI. The CDR3 DNA is TGTGCCAGCTCACCACTGGCGGAGGGCAACCACGAGCAGTACTTC. Its protein is CASSPLAEGNHEQYF.

The J gene is TRBJ1-2, the V gene TRBV18; the D gene is possibly TRBD1 (6 bases). The CDR3 extends over 15 amino acids. The V end was cut by 3 bases, the J end by 7 bases, with 18 bases between. The germline gives CDR1 KGHSH, CDR2 LQKENI. CDR3 bases: TGTGCCAGCTCACCGTACTATGACAGGCCCCGTGGCTACACCTTC. It specifies CASSPYYDRPRGYTF.

The chain joins TRBV7-2 to TRBJ2-1; TRBD2 is a possible D gene (5 bases). The CDR3 totals 14 residues. Trimming took 0 bases from V and 8 from J, leaving 11 bases between them. CDR1 and CDR2 (germline): SGHTA, FQGNSA. The CDR3 DNA sequence: TGTGCCAGCAGCTTAGCGTTGAGGGTCCATGAGCAGTTCTTC. Protein: CASSLALRVHEQFF.

This chain uses TRBV11-3 with TRBJ2-7, with no clear D. CDR3 length equals 14 residues. The ends were cut back, 1 base at V and 2 bases at J, with 9 bases in the middle. CDR1 is SGHNT, CDR2 YENEEA, per germline. The CDR3 coding sequence is TGTGCCAGCAGCTTAGTTAGCATGACCTACGAGCAGTACTTC. It translates to CASSLVSMTYEQYF.

DNA for the CDR3: TGCAGTGCCCCGGGGCCTTCTGGTTACACCTTC. Translating gives CSAPGPSGYTF. This sequence joins TRBV20-1 and TRBJ1-2; a weak D match, TRBD1 (5 bases). Germline assignment: CDR1 DFQATT and CDR2 SNEGSKA (reference sequence). The V and J ends lost 6 bases and 11 bases respectively, with 16 bases between them. This CDR3 spans 11 amino acids.

The V and J genes are TRBV7-9 and TRBJ1-4, with no clear D. The CDR3 has 19 residues. V dropped 0 bases and J dropped 0 bases, with 17 bases sitting between them. Per the germline V gene, CDR1 is SEHNR and CDR2 is FQNEAQ (reference sequence). CDR3 coding DNA: TGTGCCAGCAGCTTAGCGCCGGGGTCCCGCCTCGCAACTAATGAAAAACTGTTTTTT. This encodes CASSLAPGSRLATNEKLFF. The entire variable domain, with the rest obtained from reference TRBV7-9 and TRBJ1-4, is as follows: DTGVSQNPRHKITKRGQNVTFRCDPISEHNRLYWYRQTLGQGPEFLTYFQNEAQLEKSRLLSDRFSAERPKGSFSTLEIQRTEQGDSAMYLCASSLAPGSRLATNEKLFFGSGTQLSVL.

The rearrangement joins TRBV19 to TRBJ1-1, with unresolved D. CDR1 is LNHDA, CDR2 SQIVND, per germline (reference sequence). V was cut by 6 bases and J by 1 base, with 18 bases left in between. The CDR3 is 16 residues long. The CDR3 region has the DNA TGTGCCAGTAGCCCCCCATCGGGGAGTGGGAACACTGAAGCTTTCTTT. Protein: CASSPPSGSGNTEAFF. Using reference TRBV19 and TRBJ1-1 for the parts outside the CDR3, the full variable domain is DGGITQSPKYLFRKEGQNVTLSCEQNLNHDAMYWYRQDPGQGLRLIYYSQIVNDFQKGDIAEGYSVSREKKESFPLTVTSAQKNPTAFYLCASSPPSGSGNTEAFFGQGTRLTVV.

This sequence joins TRBV5-4 and TRBJ1-4; possibly TRBD1 for D (5 bases). The CDR3 consists of 15 residues. Trimming left V 2 bases short and J 1 base short, with 9 bases between. Germline V gene data show CDR1 as SGHNT and CDR2 as YYREEE (reference sequence). CDR3 amino acids: CASSFTGGTNEKLFF. CDR3 bases: TGTGCCAGCAGCTTCACAGGAGGAACTAATGAAAAACTGTTTTTT.

The V call is TRBV13, the J call TRBJ2-1, with no clear D. CDR1 and CDR2 from the germline V gene are PRHDT and FYEKMQ (reference sequence). V was clipped by 5 bases and J by 9 bases, with 20 bases between them. The CDR3 totals 15 residues. CDR3 protein: CASSPRMSPTGEQFF. The CDR3 DNA reads as TGTGCCAGCAGCCCCCGTATGAGCCCGACGGGTGAGCAGTTCTTC.

This chain joins TRBV7-6 and TRBJ2-3, with D unresolved. V gave up 1 base and J gave up 0 bases, with 5 bases separating them. The CDR3 runs to 14 residues. Germline CDR1 SGHVS, CDR2 FNYEAQ. The CDR3 nucleotides read TGTGCCAGCAGCTTAGGTCAGAGCACAGATACGCAGTATTTT. Residues: CASSLGQSTDTQYF. Supplemented by reference TRBV7-6 and TRBJ2-3, the full variable domain reads GAGVSQSPRYKVTKRGQDVALRCDPISGHVSLYWYRQALGQGPEFLTYFNYEAQQDKSGLPNDRFSAERPEGSISTLTIQRTEQRDSAMYRCASSLGQSTDTQYFGPGTRLTVL.

This rearrangement joins TRBV7-9 to TRBJ2-4; D perhaps matches TRBD1 (5 bases). V was shortened by 7 bases and J by 2 bases, with 21 bases between the two germline ends. The germline CDR1 and CDR2 sequences are SEHNR and FQNEAQ (reference sequence). The CDR3 sequence is 17 residues long. Here the CDR3 DNA reads TGTGCCAGCACCCCGTGGGGCCAGGGTCAAACCAAAAACATTCAGTACTTC. Protein product: CASTPWGQGQTKNIQYF.

The genes are TRBV28 and TRBJ2-2; TRBD1 matches 7 bases. This CDR3 region has 15 residues. Germline V CDR1 and CDR2: MDHEN, SYDVKM. V lost 3 bases, J lost 5 bases, and 6 bases stayed unmatched. DNA of the CDR3: TGTGCCAGCAGTTTGGGACAGATCCAAACCGGGGAGCTGTTTTTT. Its protein product is CASSLGQIQTGELFF.

CDR3 amino acids: CASRDTGEPYNSPLHF. CDR3 DNA sequence: TGTGCCAGCAGAGACACAGGGGAACCCTATAATTCACCCCTCCACTTT. V is TRBV2 and J is TRBJ1-6; 7 bases map to TRBD1. V lost 6 bases, J lost 2 bases, and 7 bases stayed unmatched. The CDR3 length is 16 residues. Germline loops: CDR1 SNHLY, CDR2 FYNNEI.

The V call is TRBV14, the J call TRBJ1-4, with unresolved D. The CDR3 is made up of 16 amino acids. Trimming removed 1 base at V and 0 bases at J, with 9 bases between. The V gene's germline CDR1 is SGHDN and CDR2 FVKESK. The CDR3 region has the DNA TGTGCCAGCAGCCAAGGGTACCTGCCAACTAATGAAAAACTGTTTTTT. Residues: CASSQGYLPTNEKLFF.

The V call is TRBV6-2 or TRBV6-3, the J call TRBJ1-1, with no clear D. Per the germline V gene, CDR1 is MNHEY and CDR2 is SVGEGT. The ends were cut back, 4 bases at V and 2 bases at J, with 11 bases in the middle. The CDR3 is made up of 14 amino acids. The CDR3 loop reads CASSSGRENTEAFF. As DNA, the CDR3 is TGTGCCAGCAGTTCAGGACGGGAAAACACTGAAGCTTTCTTT.

This chain connects TRBV30 to TRBJ1-1; 12 nucleotides align to TRBD1. Germline lookup yields CDR1 GTSNPN and CDR2 SVGIG (reference sequence). The CDR3 totals 17 residues. The V and J ends lost 2 bases and 1 base, in that order; junction bases with no gene match: 8. The CDR3, as DNA: TGTGCCTGGAGTTTTCGGGACAGGGGGCTTGGGAACACTGAAGCTTTCTTT. Protein product: CAWSFRDRGLGNTEAFF.

V and J are TRBV4-1 and TRBJ1-4; 9 nucleotides line up with TRBD1. Per the germline V gene, CDR1 is MGHRA and CDR2 is YSYEKL. Trimming took 5 bases from V and 7 from J; bases not matched to a gene: 2. The CDR3 has 13 residues. The CDR3 loop is CASSLTGGEKLFF. CDR3 DNA: TGCGCCAGCAGCTTGACAGGGGGTGAAAAACTGTTTTTT.

J is TRBJ2-1 and V is TRBV11-3; a possible D gene is TRBD2 (6 bases). CDR3 length: 16 amino acids. V was clipped by 3 bases and J by 0 bases, with 12 bases between them. Germline assignment: CDR1 SGHNT and CDR2 YENEEA. DNA of the CDR3: TGTGCCAGCAGCTTGGGACTTTCCCTCTCCTACAATGAGCAGTTCTTC. Translating it yields CASSLGLSLSYNEQFF.

V usage is TRBV3-1 (or the pseudogene TRBV3-2) and J usage is TRBJ2-7, with 11 positions matching TRBD2. The CDR3 loop spans 20 amino acids. The junction had 25 bases not matched to a gene; V was cut back by 0 bases and J by 12 bases. Per the germline V gene, CDR1 is LGHDT and CDR2 is YNNKEL (reference sequence). CDR3 DNA: TGTGCCAGCAGCCAAGACTTGACTAGCGGGACTGTCAAAACCAGCAAAGGTGTGTACTTC. Translated: CASSQDLTSGTVKTSKGVYF.